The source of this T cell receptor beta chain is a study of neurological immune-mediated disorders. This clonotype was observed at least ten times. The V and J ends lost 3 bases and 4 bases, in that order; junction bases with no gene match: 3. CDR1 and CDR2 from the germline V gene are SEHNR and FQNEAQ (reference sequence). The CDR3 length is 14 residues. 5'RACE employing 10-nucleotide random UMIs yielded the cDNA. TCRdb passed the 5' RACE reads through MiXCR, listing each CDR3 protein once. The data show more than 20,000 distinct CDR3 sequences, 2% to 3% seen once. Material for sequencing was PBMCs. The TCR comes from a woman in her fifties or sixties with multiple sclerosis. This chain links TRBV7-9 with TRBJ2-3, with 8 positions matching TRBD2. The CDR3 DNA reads TGTGCCAGCAGCTTTGAGCGGGGGCCAGATACGCAGTATTTT. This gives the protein CASSFERGPDTQYF. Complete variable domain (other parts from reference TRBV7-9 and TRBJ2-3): DTGVSQNPRHKITKRGQNVTFRCDPISEHNRLYWYRQTLGQGPEFLTYFQNEAQLEKSRLLSDRFSAERPKGSFSTLEIQRTEQGDSAMYLCASSFERGPDTQYFGPGTRLTVL.